This TCR beta chain was recovered during a study of blood T cell repertoires in COVID-19. For the study at large: The cDNA or gDNA used as material had been derived from T cells, B-cell-depleted T cells, or PBMCs.

The participants were between roughly 18 and 90 years old and came from about two dozen US areas. In Cohort 3, a recovered donor had either two negative PCRs, clearance, or symptom resolution. Data came from immunoSEQ multiplex PCR; TCRdb stores just in-frame clones and leaves some out. The sample consists of around 250,000 clones, approximately 85% of them appearing once. This TCR derives from a woman between 50 and 59 years old who had recovered from COVID-19. Sequenced material: PBMCs or T cells enriched from blood (not recorded which).

The chain's CDR3 is CASSDTGLAGGLNEQFF. DNA for the CDR3: TGTGCCAGCAGTGACACCGGACTAGCGGGAGGGCTCAATGAGCAGTTCTTC. The chain is built from TRBV6-4 and TRBJ2-1; 15 nucleotides agree with TRBD2. The CDR3 consists of 17 residues. V lost 2 bases and J lost 6; bases outside the gene matches: 5. Per germline, CDR1 MRHNA and CDR2 SNTAGT.